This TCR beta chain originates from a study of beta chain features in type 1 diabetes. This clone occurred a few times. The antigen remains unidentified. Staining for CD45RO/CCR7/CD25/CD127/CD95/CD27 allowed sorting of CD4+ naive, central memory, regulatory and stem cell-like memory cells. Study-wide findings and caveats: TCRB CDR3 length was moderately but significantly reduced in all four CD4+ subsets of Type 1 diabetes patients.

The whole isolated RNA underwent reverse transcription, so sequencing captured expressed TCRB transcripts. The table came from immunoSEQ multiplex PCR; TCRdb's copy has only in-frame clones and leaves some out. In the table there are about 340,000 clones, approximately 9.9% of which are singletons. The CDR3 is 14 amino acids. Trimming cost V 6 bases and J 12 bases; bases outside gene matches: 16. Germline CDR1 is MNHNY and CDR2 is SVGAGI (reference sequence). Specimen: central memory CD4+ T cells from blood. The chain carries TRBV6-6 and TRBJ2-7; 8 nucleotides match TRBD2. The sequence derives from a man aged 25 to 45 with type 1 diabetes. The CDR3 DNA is TGTGCCAGCAGCCCCACGGGGGGGCATAGGAAGTGGTACTTC. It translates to CASSPTGGHRKWYF.